Presented here are 28 T cell receptor beta chains from one specimen sequenced in a study of human T cells and chemical hapten exposure. The time point was: pre-sensitization, week 0. Treatment indicated: therapeutic diphenylcyclopropenone sensitization with weekly scalp DPC. TCRdb independently ran MiXCR on the RACE reads; one entry per CDR3 protein. The sample comprises around 250,000 distinct CDR3 sequences, about 9% of which are singletons, and about 2.5% rests with the top ten. The sample was whole blood, taken in connection with sensitization to the hapten diphenylcyclopropenone (DPC). Receptor source: a woman aged 40 to 50 with alopecia areata. Some clones in this sample may be carry-over from other donors' samples.

This clonotype has ten or more counts. The chain is built from TRBV7-2 and TRBJ2-7; 9 bases agree with TRBD2. The CDR3 is 14 residues long. Germline CDR1 SGHTA, CDR2 FQGNSA. The V and J ends lost 7 bases and 3 bases, in that order; junction bases with no gene match: 7. CDR3 nucleotide sequence: TGTGCCAGCATGATTAGCGGGAGCGTCTACGAGCAGTACTTC. Amino acid sequence: CASMISGSVYEQYF.

This rearrangement joins TRBV7-9 to TRBJ2-7; D may be TRBD1 (5 bases). Germline CDR1 reads SEHNR; CDR2 reads FQNEAQ (reference sequence). The germline V and J ends were trimmed by 5 bases and 6 bases, with 11 bases remaining between them. The CDR3 runs 12 residues. CDR3 nucleotide sequence: TGTGCCAGCAGCCAAGCAGGGTCCGAGCAGTACTTC. It translates to CASSQAGSEQYF.

This chain uses TRBV9 with TRBJ2-3, with D possibly TRBD2 on 6 matching bases. The CDR3 totals 17 residues. Trimming took 3 bases from V and 4 from J, leaving 21 bases between them. Germline lookup yields CDR1 SGDLS and CDR2 YYNGEE. The DNA for the CDR3 is TGTGCCAGCAGCGCTCGAGGCGGCCCGGGAGACGCAGATACGCAGTATTTT. It codes for CASSARGGPGDADTQYF.

This clonotype was recorded a few times. The chain has TRBV6-1 and TRBJ2-1; 7 bases are a match to TRBD2. The CDR3 is made up of 14 amino acids. The V and J ends lost 5 bases and 9 bases, in that order; junction bases with no gene match: 10. CDR1 MNHNS and CDR2 SASEGT come from the germline V gene. Here the CDR3 DNA reads TGTGCCAGCAGTCCTAGCGGAGTAAACGGTGAGCAGTTCTTC. Translation: CASSPSGVNGEQFF.

This clonotype has only a few counts. J is TRBJ1-1 and V is TRBV6-5, with D maybe TRBD1 (6 bases). The CDR3 has 16 residues. Germline lookup yields CDR1 MNHEY and CDR2 SVGAGI. Trimming took 0 bases from V and 8 from J, leaving 19 bases between them. The CDR3 nucleotides read TGTGCCAGCAGTTACTCGTTTCAGGGGCTCGAACGCGAAGCTTTCTTT. This codes for CASSYSFQGLEREAFF.

This clonotype was recorded at least ten times. V usage is TRBV12-3 or TRBV12-4 and J usage is TRBJ2-1; 14 bases map to TRBD2. V lost 7 bases, J lost 6 bases, and 5 bases stayed unmatched. This CDR3 contains 15 residues. CDR3 sequence: CASTLGLAGGNEQFF. The CDR3 nucleotides are TGTGCCAGCACCCTAGGACTAGCGGGAGGCAATGAGCAGTTCTTC.

The chain employs TRBV7-9 and TRBJ1-2; unclear D gene. V shed 1 base and J shed 4 bases, with 19 bases lying between them. Germline V gene sequence: CDR1 SEHNR, CDR2 FQNEAQ (reference sequence). There are 17 residues in the CDR3. The CDR3 protein is CASSLGGGMAETYGYTF. The CDR3 DNA follows: TGTGCCAGCAGCTTAGGAGGAGGGATGGCAGAGACCTATGGCTACACCTTC.

CDR3 sequence (DNA): TGTGCCAGCAGTCCCGCTTTTATCAGGGGTGCCTACGAGCAGTACTTC. It codes for CASSPAFIRGAYEQYF. The chain recombines TRBV6-5 with TRBJ2-7; the D gene is possibly TRBD1 (6 bases). This CDR3 is 16 amino acids long. V was shortened by 5 bases and J by 2 bases, with 19 bases between the two germline ends. CDR1 and CDR2 from the germline V gene are MNHEY and SVGAGI.

This clonotype was recorded a few times. The chain carries TRBV7-3 and TRBJ1-2; D ambiguous. The CDR3 sequence is 13 residues long. V was trimmed by 1 base and J by 6 bases, leaving 9 bases between them. Germline loops: CDR1 SGHTA, CDR2 FQGTGA. This CDR3 reads CASSLRGFDGYTF. CDR3 nucleotide sequence: TGTGCCAGCAGCTTAAGGGGTTTCGATGGCTACACCTTC.

CDR3 loop: CAISPGTSGTYNEQFF. DNA for the CDR3: TGTGCCATCAGTCCCGGGACTAGCGGAACCTACAATGAGCAGTTCTTC. The genes are TRBV10-3 and TRBJ2-1; TRBD2 matches at 11 bases. V gave up 5 bases and J gave up 2 bases; unmatched junction bases: 5. From germline, CDR1 is ENHRY and CDR2 SYGVKD. This CDR3 has 16 residues.

V usage is TRBV24-1 and J usage is TRBJ2-5; the match to TRBD1 covers 12 bases. The germline CDR1 and CDR2 sequences are KGHDR and SFDVKD. The junction had 5 bases not matched to a gene; V was cut back by 2 bases and J by 5 bases. The CDR3 covers 16 residues. CDR3 protein: CATSDSGTGGAETQYF. CDR3 sequence (DNA): TGTGCCACCAGTGATTCCGGGACAGGGGGCGCGGAGACCCAGTACTTC.

This rearrangement joins TRBV6-2 or TRBV6-3 to TRBJ2-7; tentatively, D is TRBD1 (6 bases). This CDR3 has 12 amino acids. From germline, CDR1 is MNHEY and CDR2 SVGEGT. V was clipped by 4 bases and J by 4 bases, with 8 bases between them. The DNA for the CDR3 is TGTGCCAGCAGTTCCGGACAGTACGAGCAGTACTTC. It yields the protein CASSSGQYEQYF.

This clonotype was recorded a few times. The chain links TRBV7-9 to TRBJ2-5, with D perhaps matching TRBD1 or TRBD2 (5 bases each). The germline V gene encodes CDR1 SEHNR and CDR2 FQNEAQ (reference sequence). V was shortened by 0 bases and J by 5 bases, with 13 bases between the two germline ends. The CDR3 is 15 residues long. The CDR3 nucleotides are TGTGCCAGCAGCTTAGCCCCGGGGCGAGGGGAGACCCAGTACTTC. It encodes CASSLAPGRGETQYF.

On this clonotype itself: The CDR3 end shows no conserved phenylalanine or tryptophan, and so a read error is likely. The J gene is TRBJ1-3, the V gene TRBV4-3, with TRBD1 matching 8 bases. Germline V gene lookup returns CDR1 LGHNA and CDR2 YSLEER. CDR3 size: 14 residues. Trimming took 8 bases from V and 1 from J; bases not matched to a gene: 4. CDR3 sequence (DNA): TGCGCCAGCGGACAGGGCACTTCTGGAAACACCATATATATT. This gives the protein CASGQGTSGNTIYI.

This clonotype occurred many times. V and J are TRBV7-2 and TRBJ2-3; D not resolved. CDR1 SGHTA and CDR2 FQGNSA come from the germline V gene. The CDR3 loop spans 16 amino acids. The V end lost 4 bases, the J end lost 1 base, and 15 bases lay between the germline ends. CDR3 region: CASSSNYGVRTDTQYF. The CDR3 nucleotides are TGTGCCAGCAGCTCCAACTATGGGGTCCGCACAGATACGCAGTATTTT. Full variable domain (rest looked up from reference TRBV7-2 and TRBJ2-3): GAGVSQSPSNKVTEKGKDVELRCDPISGHTALYWYRQSLGQGLEFLIYFQGNSAPDKSGLPSDRFSAERTGGSVSTLTIQRTQQEDSAVYLCASSSNYGVRTDTQYFGPGTRLTVL.

The J gene is TRBJ2-2, the V gene TRBV12-3 or TRBV12-4; weak D call: TRBD2 (7 bases). Trimming pared 2 bases from V and 4 bases from J, leaving 14 bases between. The CDR3 runs 16 residues. For the CDR3, the DNA is TGTGCCAGCAGTTTATACGGGGGGCGAGGCACCGGGGAGCTGTTTTTT. This encodes CASSLYGGRGTGELFF.

The sample holds a few counts of this clonotype. The V gene is TRBV12-3 or TRBV12-4, the J gene TRBJ1-4, with D tentatively TRBD1 (5 bases). The CDR3 has 13 residues. V was clipped by 11 bases and J by 6 bases, with 16 bases between them. CDR3 protein: CASRVRGDEKLFF. The CDR3 bases are TGTGCCTCCCGGGTGAGGGGCGATGAAAAACTGTTTTTT.

This clonotype was detected many times. The chain carries TRBV24-1 and TRBJ2-5; D is uncertain. This CDR3 has 16 residues. V was clipped by 1 base and J by 2 bases, with 13 bases between them. CDR1 is KGHDR, CDR2 SFDVKD, per germline. The CDR3 is CATSDFSTTLQETQYF. DNA for the CDR3: TGTGCCACCAGTGATTTTTCCACTACTCTACAAGAGACCCAGTACTTC.

The chain uses TRBV7-2 and TRBJ2-1; D unclear. The CDR3 totals 14 residues. The ends were cut back, 3 bases at V and 10 bases at J, with 16 bases in the middle. CDR1 and CDR2 (germline): SGHTA, FQGNSA. CDR3 region: CASSFFDPGPEQFF. CDR3 bases: TGTGCCAGCAGCTTTTTTGATCCGGGCCCCGAGCAGTTCTTC.

V and J are TRBV14 and TRBJ2-3; D gene ambiguous. Germline-derived CDR1 and CDR2 are SGHDN and FVKESK. The CDR3 consists of 12 residues. V shed 4 bases and J shed 6 bases, with 8 bases lying between them. CDR3 in amino acids: CASSPKWDTQYF. CDR3 in DNA: TGTGCCAGCAGCCCCAAGTGGGATACGCAGTATTTT.

The chain has TRBV15 and TRBJ2-1; D is uncertain. The CDR3 loop spans 11 amino acids. The V end was cut by 1 base, the J end by 9 bases, with 4 bases between. Per the germline V gene, CDR1 is LNHNV and CDR2 is YYDKDF (reference sequence). The CDR3 nucleotides are TGTGCCACCAGCAGAGTAAGTGAGCAGTTCTTC. Residues: CATSRVSEQFF.

The chain employs TRBV20-1 and TRBJ1-6, with 10 positions matching TRBD1. This CDR3 is 17 amino acids long. The V segment lost 3 bases and the J segment 7 bases; nucleotides outside the gene matches: 12. Germline assignment: CDR1 DFQATT and CDR2 SNEGSKA (reference sequence). CDR3 sequence (DNA): TGCAGTGCTAGCAGTAAACCAGCGGGACAGGGGAATTCACCCCTCCACTTT. Protein: CSASSKPAGQGNSPLHF.

The chain has TRBV5-1 and TRBJ2-3; D perhaps matches TRBD2 (5 bases). There are 16 residues in the CDR3. Trimming removed 4 bases at V and 3 bases at J, with 18 bases between. From germline, CDR1 is SGHRS and CDR2 YFSETQ. The CDR3 DNA is TGCGCCAGCAGCCCCGGACTTTCTACCTATACAGATACGCAGTATTTT. It encodes CASSPGLSTYTDTQYF. Variable domain in full (rest from reference TRBV5-1 and TRBJ2-3): KAGVTQTPRYLIKTRGQQVTLSCSPISGHRSVSWYQQTPGQGLQFLFEYFSETQRNKGNFPGRFSGRQFSNSRSEMNVSTLELGDSALYLCASSPGLSTYTDTQYFGPGTRLTVL.

This clonotype appeared many times. The V gene is TRBV10-3, the J gene TRBJ1-4; no firm D call. CDR3 length: 11 residues. V was shortened by 6 bases and J by 8 bases, with 7 bases between the two germline ends. In germline, CDR1 is ENHRY, CDR2 SYGVKD. CDR3 nucleotides: TGTGCCATCAGGGAGGACGAAAAACTGTTTTTT. Residues: CAIREDEKLFF.

The sample holds a few counts of this clonotype. The chain carries TRBV28 and TRBJ2-7; possibly TRBD1 for D (6 bases). V was trimmed by 7 bases and J by 0 bases, leaving 16 bases between them. There are 15 residues in the CDR3. Per the germline V gene, CDR1 is MDHEN and CDR2 is SYDVKM. The CDR3 DNA sequence: TGTGCCAGCACCCCAGGGGCGGGTAGCTCCTACGAGCAGTACTTC. It encodes CASTPGAGSSYEQYF.

This clonotype has a count of ten or more. The chain couples TRBV7-2 to TRBJ2-6, with D unresolved. From germline, CDR1 is SGHTA and CDR2 FQGNSA. The CDR3 totals 13 residues. V shed 3 bases and J shed 3 bases, with 3 bases lying between them. The CDR3 DNA sequence: TGTGCCAGCAGCTTTTTTGGGGCCAACGTCCTGACTTTC. Translating gives CASSFFGANVLTF.

The chain is built from TRBV7-9 and TRBJ2-1; unclear D gene. The germline CDR1 and CDR2 sequences are SEHNR and FQNEAQ (reference sequence). The length of the CDR3 is 15 residues. Trimming took off 4 bases at V and 0 bases at J, with 10 bases between the two ends. CDR3 in DNA: TGTGCCAGCAGCTCCGTCACGTCCTCCTACAATGAGCAGTTCTTC. It translates to CASSSVTSSYNEQFF.

This clonotype was counted only a few times. This sequence joins TRBV5-1 and TRBJ2-5, with D maybe TRBD1 (5 bases). V was shortened by 2 bases and J by 3 bases, with 11 bases between the two germline ends. Germline CDR1 is SGHRS and CDR2 is YFSETQ. The CDR3 has 14 amino acids. In DNA, the CDR3 is TGCGCCAGCAGCTTTGGGGCTGGGGAAGAGACCCAGTACTTC. It is translated as CASSFGAGEETQYF.